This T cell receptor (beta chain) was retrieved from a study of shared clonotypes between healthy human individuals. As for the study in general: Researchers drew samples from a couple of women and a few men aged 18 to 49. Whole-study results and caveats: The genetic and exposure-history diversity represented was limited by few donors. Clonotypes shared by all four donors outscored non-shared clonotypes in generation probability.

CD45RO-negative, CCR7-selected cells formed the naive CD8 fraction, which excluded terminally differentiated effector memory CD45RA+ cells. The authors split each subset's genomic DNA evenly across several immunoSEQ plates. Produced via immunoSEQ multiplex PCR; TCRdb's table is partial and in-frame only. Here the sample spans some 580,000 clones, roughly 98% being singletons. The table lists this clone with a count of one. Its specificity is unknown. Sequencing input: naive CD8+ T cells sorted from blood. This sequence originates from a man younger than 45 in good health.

DNA of the CDR3: TGCAGCGTTTCCGGGACAGTGAGCTCCTACAATGAGCAGTTCTTC. This gives the protein CSVSGTVSSYNEQFF. The V and J genes are TRBV29-1 and TRBJ2-1; TRBD1 matches at 7 bases. This CDR3 region has 15 residues. V was pared by 5 bases and J by 0 bases, with 7 bases of the junction left unmatched. Germline V lookup: CDR1 SQVTM, CDR2 ANQGSEA.